The source of this T cell receptor beta chain is a study of OX40 agonist ivuxolimab in advanced cancers. The CDR3 runs 13 residues. Germline loops: CDR1 LNHNV, CDR2 YYDKDF (reference sequence). The germline V and J ends were trimmed by 5 bases and 5 bases, with 12 bases remaining between them. TCRdb's table, derived via immunoSEQ multiplex PCR, lists solely in-frame clones and lacks some. The sample carries about 25,000 clones, roughly 90% recorded once. V is TRBV15 and J is TRBJ1-2; possibly TRBD1 for D (6 bases). Sequenced here: CD4+ or CD8+ T cells sorted from blood, sampled in a trial of the OX40 agonist ivuxolimab. This TCR was recovered from an adult with an advanced solid tumor such as melanoma, head and neck, liver or kidney cancer. The CDR3 region is CATSGGHSYGYTF. CDR3 coding DNA: TGTGCCACCAGCGGGGGACATTCTTATGGCTACACCTTC.